This record covers a single T cell receptor beta chain. Per the original data handling: Amplifying reference gene primers gave estimates of nucleated cell counts. Using immunoSEQ multiplex PCR, the repertoire was profiled, and TCRdb retains in-frame clones only, with some absent. The DNA gave D and trimming, while V, J and clone size come from that table. The repertoire holds 25,000 to 30,000 clones, with 60% to 85% as singletons. V lost 3 bases and J 8 bases, leaving 10 bases between the germline ends. Germline V gene data show CDR1 as LNHDA and CDR2 as SQIVND (reference sequence). This CDR3 has 13 amino acids. These data are taken from a study of blood T cell repertoires in COVID-19. Study at large: Material from acute and convalescent COVID-19 was sourced from the United States, Italy and Spain. T cells, B-cell-depleted T cells, or PBMCs provided the cDNA or gDNA that served as material.

The sample was peripheral blood. This chain uses TRBV19 with TRBJ1-4; the D is unclear. The clonotype originates from an older man with active or convalescent COVID-19. The CDR3 nucleotides are TGTGCCAGTAGTATGGAGGTGCGCGAAAAACTGTTTTTT. Its translation: CASSMEVREKLFF.